This note documents a single T cell receptor beta chain sequence. What it binds is not known. The treatment: 15 to 20 received Ad26.COV2.S at low or high dose, single or two shots; about 5 received placebo; per-sample allocation not given. Samples came from day 63 after the first vaccine or placebo injection. SARS-CoV-2 spike from the Wuhan strain was encoded by the vaccine, an Ad26 vector. These data come from a study of Ad26.COV2.S vaccination and SARS-CoV-2 variants. The ends lost 4 bases at V and 6 bases at J; junction bases unmatched: 1. Germline V CDR1 and CDR2: ENHRY, SYGVKD. This CDR3 has 14 residues. General study findings and limits: Researchers reported similar non-spike TCR breadth in vaccine and placebo recipients.

Data came from immunoSEQ multiplex PCR; TCRdb stores just in-frame clones and leaves some out. The table records around 300,000 clones, 86% of them present only once. The sample consisted of peripheral blood, taken in a trial of Ad26.COV2.S vaccine versus placebo. This receptor was obtained from a person aged 18 to 65 who received the Ad26.COV2.S COVID-19 vaccine or a placebo. V usage is TRBV10-3 and J usage is TRBJ2-1; TRBD1 matches at 12 bases. In DNA form, the CDR3 reads TGTGCCATCAGTGGGGACAGGGGGCTCAATGAGCAGTTCTTC. The encoded protein is CAISGDRGLNEQFF.